This T cell receptor beta chain appears in the sequencing data of a study of cytomegalovirus exposure and HLA in healthy donors. Nominally healthy donors provided the samples, though records likely missed some immune exposures. With 60 Vbeta and 13 Jbeta primers, the PCR was carried out. Authors' analysis steps: Later analysis identified approximately 88 million unique TCR beta chains, about 12 million shared. Assay used: immunoSEQ multiplex PCR; TCRdb lists only in-frame clones, some missing. V and J calls plus clone size are reproduced from that table; the DNA served to infer D and trimming. Of more than 100,000 clones in the sample, roughly four fifths were seen once. Study-level findings and limits: Later analysis showed most CMV-associated TCR beta chains appearing HLA-restricted.

Details on this clone: Antigen specificity is unknown.

CDR3 size: 14 residues. Germline CDR1 and CDR2: SGHDN and FVKESK. V dropped 3 bases and J dropped 2; count of bases not matched to a gene: 3. The clonotype comes from a woman between 55 and 75 years old in good health and CMV-seronegative. The sample taken for sequencing was PBMCs. The chain employs TRBV14 and TRBJ1-2; 7 bases are a match to TRBD1. CDR3 in DNA: TGTGCCAGCAGCCACCTGGGACAGAACTATGGCTACACCTTC. Encoded protein: CASSHLGQNYGYTF.